One sample yielded the 20 T cell receptor beta chains listed below, sequenced in a study of Ad26.COV2.S vaccination and SARS-CoV-2 variants. The repertoire was sequenced with immunoSEQ multiplex PCR; TCRdb's copy has only in-frame clones and lacks some. The repertoire includes some 370,000 clones, 83% of them detected once, and 7.4% sits in the top ten. Sample treatment: about 20 received Ad26.COV2.S at low or high dose, single or two shots; 5 received placebo; per-sample allocation not given. Day 63 after the first vaccine or placebo injection was the time point for sampling. This specimen consisted of peripheral blood, obtained in a trial of Ad26.COV2.S vaccine versus placebo. These receptors were obtained from a person between 18 and 65 years old who received the Ad26.COV2.S COVID-19 vaccine or a placebo.

The genes are TRBV3-1 (or the pseudogene TRBV3-2) and TRBJ2-7, with D possibly being TRBD1 or TRBD2 (5 bases each). V was cut by 3 bases and J by 5 bases, with 14 bases left in between. The CDR3 loop spans 14 amino acids. CDR1 and CDR2 from the germline V gene are LGHDT and YNNKEL (reference sequence). In DNA form, the CDR3 reads TGTGCCAGCAGCCAGGGGGAAGGAGTCCACGAGCAGTACTTC. It yields the protein CASSQGEGVHEQYF.

This clone was detected only once. This rearrangement joins TRBV29-1 to TRBJ2-7; TRBD1 is a possible D gene (5 bases). The V end was cut by 7 bases, the J end by 0 bases, with 13 bases between. CDR3 length: 13 amino acids. Germline values: CDR1 SQVTM, CDR2 ANQGSEA. In nucleotides, the CDR3 is TGCAGCGCCTGTGGGGCCATCTCCTACGAGCAGTACTTC. Its protein product is CSACGAISYEQYF.

This clone was counted a few times. The chain uses TRBV18 and TRBJ2-6; D is undetermined. With 2 bases removed from V and 2 bases from J, the gap between germline ends came to 13 bases. The CDR3 runs to 17 residues. Germline-derived CDR1 and CDR2 are KGHSH and LQKENI. CDR3 amino acids: CASSPNPHFTGANVLTF. CDR3 in DNA: TGTGCCAGCTCACCAAATCCACATTTCACTGGGGCCAACGTCCTGACTTTC.

The chain carries TRBV4-2 and TRBJ2-3; D is unresolved. V gave up 1 base and J gave up 5 bases, with 13 bases separating them. Germline-derived CDR1 and CDR2 are LGHNA and YNFKEQ. There are 15 residues in the CDR3. CDR3 DNA: TGTGCCAGCAGCCAAGGGGCAGCGTGGGGAGATACGCAGTATTTT. Its translation is CASSQGAAWGDTQYF.

The V and J genes are TRBV7-9 and TRBJ1-1; 9 nucleotides match TRBD1. This CDR3 has 14 amino acids. V trimming: 5 bases; J trimming: 4 bases; junction bases outside the gene matches: 5. CDR1 and CDR2 from the germline V gene are SEHNR and FQNEAQ (reference sequence). The CDR3 sequence: CASSRTGESTEAFF. For the CDR3, the DNA is TGTGCCAGCAGCCGGACAGGGGAGAGCACTGAAGCTTTCTTT.

CDR3 bases: TGTGCCAGCAGCGCTCGGGGGGGAAACACCATATATTTT. Its protein is CASSARGGNTIYF. The rearrangement links TRBV9 to TRBJ1-3; tentatively, D is TRBD1 (5 bases). Looked up from germline, CDR1 is SGDLS and CDR2 is YYNGEE. V was shortened by 3 bases and J by 4 bases, with 8 bases between the two germline ends. The CDR3 has 13 amino acids.

This rearrangement joins TRBV7-2 to TRBJ2-3; D possibly corresponds to TRBD1 (6 bases). The V end was cut by 4 bases, the J end by 2 bases, with 19 bases between. The V gene's germline CDR1 is SGHTA and CDR2 FQGNSA. The CDR3 length is 17 residues. The DNA for the CDR3 is TGTGCCAGCAGCTCCCCAGGGGCGGGCTTCATCACAGATACGCAGTATTTT. This translates into CASSSPGAGFITDTQYF.

The chain employs TRBV4-1 and TRBJ1-4; D is undetermined. Germline V gives CDR1 MGHRA, CDR2 YSYEKL. Deletions cut 4 bases from V and 0 bases from J, with 12 bases between. The CDR3 has 16 amino acids. The CDR3 DNA sequence: TGCGCCAGCAGCCCTGAGTTTGTAGCAACTAATGAAAAACTGTTTTTT. This encodes CASSPEFVATNEKLFF.

V is TRBV5-1 and J is TRBJ2-5, with D maybe TRBD2 (5 bases). Trimming took 0 bases from V and 1 from J, leaving 10 bases between them. Germline CDR1 is SGHRS and CDR2 is YFSETQ. The length of the CDR3 is 15 residues. CDR3 residues: CASSLAGTPQETQYF. DNA of the CDR3: TGCGCCAGCAGCTTGGCGGGAACCCCCCAAGAGACCCAGTACTTC. The complete variable domain, with remaining parts taken from reference TRBV5-1 and TRBJ2-5, reads KAGVTQTPRYLIKTRGQQVTLSCSPISGHRSVSWYQQTPGQGLQFLFEYFSETQRNKGNFPGRFSGRQFSNSRSEMNVSTLELGDSALYLCASSLAGTPQETQYFGPGTRLLVL.

The chain recombines TRBV18 with TRBJ2-5; D is undetermined. Trimming removed 6 bases at V and 5 bases at J, with 16 bases between. Per germline, CDR1 KGHSH and CDR2 LQKENI. This CDR3 is built from 14 residues. The CDR3 DNA is TGTGCCAGCTCGCGGTTGGGGAATGAGGAGACCCAGTACTTC. It translates to CASSRLGNEETQYF.

This clone turned up a few times. The J gene is TRBJ2-3, the V gene TRBV21-1; the table's D call of TRBD2 was not tested on the DNA. TRBV21-1 is flagged as a pseudogene. The CDR3 contains 14 residues. Written as DNA, the CDR3 is TGTGCCAGCATGAGGCCCCTCTCCACAGATACGCAGTATTTT. Translating it yields CASMRPLSTDTQYF.

This clone came up a few times. This sequence joins TRBV5-6 and TRBJ1-2, with a tentative D call TRBD1 (6 bases). The V and J ends lost 4 bases and 5 bases respectively, with 21 bases between them. The CDR3 totals 16 residues. Germline CDR1 and CDR2: SGHDT and YYEEEE. The CDR3 spells CASSLWTVQRHYGYTF. The CDR3, as DNA: TGTGCCAGCAGCCTCTGGACAGTCCAACGCCATTATGGCTACACCTTC.

The chain links TRBV4-1 to TRBJ1-4; TRBD1 is a possible D gene (5 bases). V was cut by 2 bases and J by 8 bases, with 15 bases left in between. This CDR3 is 15 amino acids long. CDR1 is MGHRA and CDR2 is YSYEKL in the germline V gene. This chain's CDR3 is CASSQSTGGGEKLFF. DNA of the CDR3: TGCGCCAGCAGCCAAAGTACCGGGGGTGGGGAAAAACTGTTTTTT.

This clone was observed a few times. J is TRBJ1-5 and V is TRBV27; D gene ambiguous. V was cut by 1 base and J by 2 bases, with 9 bases left in between. This CDR3 spans 15 amino acids. Germline lookup yields CDR1 MNHEY and CDR2 SMNVEV (reference sequence). CDR3 nucleotides: TGTGCCAGCAGTTTATGGATCGGGGGCAATCAGCCCCAGCATTTT. This translates into CASSLWIGGNQPQHF.

The genes are TRBV28 and TRBJ1-2; D call uncertain. CDR3 length equals 11 residues. CDR1 MDHEN and CDR2 SYDVKM come from the germline V gene. This chain's CDR3 is CAGGQNYGYTF. CDR3 DNA sequence: TGTGCTGGCGGGCAGAACTATGGCTACACCTTC.

The J gene is TRBJ2-3, the V gene TRBV27, with 8 bases matching TRBD1. The CDR3 consists of 16 residues. Germline lookup yields CDR1 MNHEY and CDR2 SMNVEV (reference sequence). The V and J ends lost 3 bases and 6 bases, in that order; junction bases with no gene match: 11. The CDR3 region is CASSFPSTGASDTQYF. CDR3 nucleotide sequence: TGTGCCAGCAGTTTTCCCTCGACAGGGGCATCCGATACGCAGTATTTT.

The chain uses TRBV9 and TRBJ2-3; 11 bases are a match to TRBD2. The CDR3 loop spans 16 amino acids. The ends lost 4 bases at V and 5 bases at J; junction bases unmatched: 9. Germline assignment: CDR1 SGDLS and CDR2 YYNGEE. The CDR3 reads CASSPFLAGGRDTQYF. The CDR3, as DNA: TGTGCCAGCAGCCCTTTTTTAGCGGGGGGGAGAGATACGCAGTATTTT.

J is TRBJ2-2 and V is TRBV4-1; D unclear. Germline V gives CDR1 MGHRA, CDR2 YSYEKL. V lost 0 bases, J lost 1 base, and 9 bases lay in between. This CDR3 contains 16 residues. The CDR3 bases are TGCGCCAGCAGCCAAGATAGGTACGGGAACACCGGGGAGCTGTTTTTT. It encodes CASSQDRYGNTGELFF.

The chain has TRBV5-1 and TRBJ2-7; no definite D call. This CDR3 is 14 amino acids long. Germline values: CDR1 SGHRS, CDR2 YFSETQ. The V and J ends lost 0 bases and 0 bases respectively, with 7 bases between them. In nucleotides, the CDR3 is TGCGCCAGCAGCTTGGCCCCCAACTCCTACGAGCAGTACTTC. Translation: CASSLAPNSYEQYF.

The V gene is TRBV12-3 or TRBV12-4, the J gene TRBJ2-1; D remains ambiguous. V was cut by 3 bases and J by 6 bases, with 9 bases left in between. This CDR3 is built from 13 residues. The CDR3 DNA reads as TGTGCCAGCAGTTTCCGACCGTCCAATGAGCAGTTCTTC. This sequence encodes CASSFRPSNEQFF.